These T cell receptor beta chains were read from a single sample in a study of blood T cell repertoires in COVID-19. Data came from immunoSEQ multiplex PCR; TCRdb stores just in-frame clones and leaves some out. The sample contains about 420,000 clones, roughly 90% of which appear only once. Source material: peripheral blood. The receptors were sampled from a man between 18 and 35 years old with COVID-19, enrolled during active disease. Both conserved end residues are trimmed from each CDR3.

v_call: TRBV6-2/TRBV6-3; cdr3_aa: ASSRTGTLSYEQY
v_call: TRBV20-1; cdr3_aa: SASTAGGPTGELF
v_call: TRBV6-1; cdr3_aa: ASSESRTVSEQY
v_call: TRBV3-1/TRBV3-2; cdr3_aa: ASSQDITGGMETQY
v_call: TRBV19; cdr3_aa: ASNEAMTYNEQF
v_call: TRBV6-2/TRBV6-3; cdr3_aa: ASSPLQGDTQY
v_call: TRBV9; cdr3_aa: ASSKGLDLSYEQY
v_call: TRBV20-1; cdr3_aa: SASVAGGTINEQF
v_call: TRBV7-8; cdr3_aa: ASSLLSGGPLTDTQY
v_call: TRBV27; cdr3_aa: ASSFTGFEQY
v_call: TRBV18; cdr3_aa: ASSPSLDSSTDTQY